A selection of T cell receptor beta chains follows, all from one sample in a study of blood T cell repertoires in COVID-19. The assay was immunoSEQ multiplex PCR, and TCRdb's table has in-frame clones only and misses some. The sample has some 320,000 clones; 80% to 90% are singletons. Material for sequencing was PBMCs or T cells enriched from blood (not recorded which). Receptors were obtained from a woman in her twenties or thirties who had recovered from COVID-19. The CDR3 runs from the conserved cysteine through the conserved F or W. The D gene is left open where the match is weak. Where a row states a size, it is once, few, many or the class of an expanded clone; other rows omit it.

V gene	D gene	clone size	J gene	CDR3 DNA	CDR3 protein
TRBV6-5	NA	NA	TRBJ1-1	TGTGCCAGCACTACAGGGTGGGGAACTGAAGCTTTCTTT	CASTTGWGTEAFF
TRBV4-3	TRBD1	NA	TRBJ1-2	TGCGCCAGCAGCCAAGATAATCCAGGGGGAGTTTATGGCTACACCTTC	CASSQDNPGGVYGYTF
TRBV9	NA	NA	TRBJ2-1	TGTGCCAGCAGCGCCGAGGGAGACTACTACAATGAGCAGTTCTTC	CASSAEGDYYNEQFF
TRBV6-2/TRBV6-3	NA	NA	TRBJ1-2	TGTGCCAGCAGTGGGGGACTGATCTATGGCTACACCTTC	CASSGGLIYGYTF
TRBV3-1/TRBV3-2	TRBD2	NA	TRBJ2-5	TGTGCCAGCAGCCAAGGGAGGACTAGCGCTCAAGAGACCCAGTACTTC	CASSQGRTSAQETQYF
TRBV10-3	TRBD1	NA	TRBJ2-7	TGTGCCGCGGTCTCCGGGACAGGCTACGAGCAGTACTTC	CAAVSGTGYEQYF
TRBV3-1/TRBV3-2	NA	few	TRBJ2-5	TGTGCCAGCACCCAAGGGAGTGAGACCCAGTACTTC	CASTQGSETQYF
TRBV7-2	NA	NA	TRBJ1-1	TGTGCCAGCAGCCCCCGGGGCACTGAAGCTTTCTTT	CASSPRGTEAFF
TRBV6-5	NA	once	TRBJ2-7	TGTGCCAGCAGTTACTCGGAGGCTGCAAGGGAGCAGTACTTC	CASSYSEAAREQYF
TRBV28	NA	NA	TRBJ2-7	TGTGCCAGCAGTGCCGGGACAACCACCTACGAGCAGTACTTC	CASSAGTTTYEQYF
TRBV30	NA	NA	TRBJ1-1	TGTGCCTACACCCGGGGGGGGATGAACACTGAAGCTTTCTTT	CAYTRGGMNTEAFF
TRBV5-8	NA	once	TRBJ2-5	TGTGCCAGCAGCTTGGTCCGGGGGACCGAAGAGACCCAGTACTTC	CASSLVRGTEETQYF
TRBV2	TRBD2	NA	TRBJ2-3	TGTGCCAGCAGTGAAGGTGTGGTAGCGGGGGGGCCCACAGATACGCAGTATTTT	CASSEGVVAGGPTDTQYF
TRBV4-1	TRBD1	NA	TRBJ1-6	TGCGCCAGCAGCCTATGGGGACAGGGTGAGAATTCACCCCTCCACTTT	CASSLWGQGENSPLHF
TRBV28	TRBD1	NA	TRBJ1-5	TGTGCCAGCACTCCACGGACAGGGCAGGACCAGCCCCAGCATTTT	CASTPRTGQDQPQHF
TRBV6-5	NA	NA	TRBJ1-6	TGTGCCAGCAGCCGGAGCTCCTATAATTCACCCCTCCACTTT	CASSRSSYNSPLHF
TRBV6-1	TRBD2	NA	TRBJ2-7	TGTGCCAGCAGTGAAGAAGCGGGGGGGTCCTACGAGCAGTACTTC	CASSEEAGGSYEQYF
TRBV5-1	NA	NA	TRBJ1-2	TGCGCCAGCAGCTTGGAGGGTTGGGAGGGCTACACCTTC	CASSLEGWEGYTF
TRBV19	TRBD1	NA	TRBJ1-5	TGTGCCAGTAGTATAGCCCGGGCAGGGGGAGGCAATCAGCCCCAGCATTTT	CASSIARAGGGNQPQHF
TRBV4-1	NA	NA	TRBJ1-4	TGCGCCAGCAGCCAAGATCATGGCACGGCGGGTGAAAAACTGTTTTTT	CASSQDHGTAGEKLFF
TRBV5-6	NA	once	TRBJ2-7	TGTGCCAGCAGCTATCTTACCTACGAGCAGTACTTC	CASSYLTYEQYF
TRBV4-1	NA	NA	TRBJ1-3	TGCGCCAGCAGCCAAGATTCCGGGTTAAACTACCAAAACACCATATATTTT	CASSQDSGLNYQNTIYF
TRBV28	NA	NA	TRBJ2-3	TGTGCCAGCAGTACTTATCAGGGGCCCTACACAGATACGCAGTATTTT	CASSTYQGPYTDTQYF
TRBV9	NA	NA	TRBJ2-7	TGTGCCAGCGCCACAGGGAGAGGATCCGAGCAGTACTTC	CASATGRGSEQYF
TRBV7-2	TRBD1	NA	TRBJ2-7	TGTGCCAGCAGCTTGACAGGGGGCCGGTGGGAGCAGTACTTC	CASSLTGGRWEQYF
TRBV29-1	TRBD2	NA	TRBJ2-3	TGCAGCGTTGAAGGGGTAGCGGGGGGAACAGATACGCAGTATTTT	CSVEGVAGGTDTQYF
TRBV2	NA	NA	TRBJ2-4	TGTGCCAGCGTAAGAGGCCTAGCCAAAAACATTCAGTACTTC	CASVRGLAKNIQYF
TRBV11-2	TRBD1	NA	TRBJ2-7	TGTGCCAGCAGCTTGAGCACAGGGGCAGTCTACGAGCAGTACTTC	CASSLSTGAVYEQYF
TRBV9	NA	once	TRBJ1-6	TGTGCCAGCAGCGTAGAATCGGGCTCCTATAATTCACCCCTCCACTTT	CASSVESGSYNSPLHF
TRBV3-1/TRBV3-2	NA	few	TRBJ2-7	TGTGCCAGCAGCGGGGTGACAGGAACCTACGAGCAGTACTTC	CASSGVTGTYEQYF
TRBV6-5	NA	NA	TRBJ2-7	TGTGCCAGCAGTTACAACGTGGAGGAGCAGTACTTC	CASSYNVEEQYF
TRBV19	TRBD2	NA	TRBJ2-1	TGTGCCAGTAGTATTTCCGGGGGGGGCTACAATGAGCAGTTCTTC	CASSISGGGYNEQFF
TRBV2	NA	NA	TRBJ1-6	TGTGCCAGCGACGGAGATTATAATTCACCCCTCCACTTT	CASDGDYNSPLHF
TRBV2	NA	NA	TRBJ1-1	TGTGCCAGCAGGCAGGGCCCAGACACTGAAGCTTTCTTT	CASRQGPDTEAFF
TRBV5-1	TRBD1	NA	TRBJ1-1	TGCGCCAGCAGCCGCACGACAGGGTCAGGTGAAGCTTTCTTT	CASSRTTGSGEAFF
TRBV9	TRBD1	NA	TRBJ1-4	TGTGCCAGCACGCACCCGAGGGCAGGGGGCGTAACTAATGAAAAACTGTTTTTT	CASTHPRAGGVTNEKLFF
TRBV28	NA	NA	TRBJ1-6	TGTGCCAGCAGTTTTTGGGGGGTCGGTTCACCCCTCCACTTT	CASSFWGVGSPLHF
TRBV6-5	TRBD2	NA	TRBJ2-7	TGTGCCAGCAGGTCCCCCGGGACTAGCGGTTACGAGCAGTACTTC	CASRSPGTSGYEQYF
TRBV5-1	TRBD1	NA	TRBJ2-7	TGCGCCAGCAGCTCACAGGGGCCCTCCTACGAGCAGTACTTC	CASSSQGPSYEQYF
TRBV19	NA	NA	TRBJ1-6	TGTGCCAGTAGTGTGGCCTTTGATATCAATTCACCCCTCCACTTT	CASSVAFDINSPLHF
TRBV5-6	TRBD1	NA	TRBJ1-6	TGTGCCAGCACCACCGGGACAGGGCGGTCACCCCTCCACTTT	CASTTGTGRSPLHF
TRBV19	NA	once	TRBJ2-3	TGTGCCAGTAGTCACAGGAGGGGGGGCGCGCAGGGAGATACGCAGTATTTT	CASSHRRGGAQGDTQYF
TRBV30	NA	once	TRBJ1-3	TGTGCCTGTCAAGGGAGCTCTGGAAACACCATATATTTT	CACQGSSGNTIYF
TRBV5-4	TRBD1	NA	TRBJ2-3	TGTGCCAGCAGTTTCTCGAGGGGGCCGTCAGATACGCAGTATTTT	CASSFSRGPSDTQYF
TRBV6-1	TRBD2	NA	TRBJ2-5	TGTGCCAGCAGCCCGGGGGGGCGAATAGAGACCCAGTACTTC	CASSPGGRIETQYF
TRBV10-3	NA	NA	TRBJ1-2	TGTGCCATCAGCGATGGGACCGGGGGTGGCTACACCTTC	CAISDGTGGGYTF
TRBV25-1	TRBD1	NA	TRBJ1-4	TGTGCCAGCAGTGAATTCGGACAGGGTGGGGAAAAACTGTTTTTT	CASSEFGQGGEKLFF
TRBV28	TRBD1	once	TRBJ2-7	TGTGCCAGCAGCCTAACCCGGGACAGCTTCTACGAGCAGTACTTC	CASSLTRDSFYEQYF
TRBV4-1	NA	NA	TRBJ2-7	TGCGCCAGCAGCCCCGGTGGGGGGGGCTACTACGAGCAGTACTTC	CASSPGGGGYYEQYF
TRBV7-2	TRBD2	NA	TRBJ2-1	TGTGCCAGCAGCTTAGTCCCTCCTAGCGGGGGCGGCTACAATGAGCAGTTCTTC	CASSLVPPSGGGYNEQFF
TRBV19	TRBD2	NA	TRBJ2-1	TGTGCCAGTACCCGGACTAGCGGGGGGACTCGGGTCGATGAGCAGTTCTTC	CASTRTSGGTRVDEQFF
TRBV10-3	TRBD1	NA	TRBJ1-4	TGTGCCATCAGTTCATTGCTGGGACAGACAAATGAAAAACTGTTTTTT	CAISSLLGQTNEKLFF
TRBV21-1	NA	NA	TRBJ2-3	TGTGCCAGCAGCAAAGGACAGGGGGCTAGCACAGATACGCAGTATTTT	CASSKGQGASTDTQYF
TRBV5-5	TRBD1	NA	TRBJ1-1	TGTGCCAGCACCTTCCAGGGGGTGGAGTTGAGCACTGAAGCTTTCTTT	CASTFQGVELSTEAFF
TRBV28	NA	once	TRBJ1-1	TGTGCCAGCAGTTTATCTTGGAGGAACACTGAAGCTTTCTTT	CASSLSWRNTEAFF
TRBV5-1	TRBD2	NA	TRBJ2-3	TGCGCCAGCAGCTGGATCCCCTCTCTAGCGGGGGGCCCCACAGATACGCAGTATTTT	CASSWIPSLAGGPTDTQYF
TRBV19	NA	NA	TRBJ1-2	TGTGCCAGTAGTAAGGGGACATTCTCTAACTATGGCTACACCTTC	CASSKGTFSNYGYTF
TRBV12-1	NA	NA	TRBJ2-7	TGTGCCAGCAGCCTTGGACAGGGGGGGTACGAGCAGTACTTC	CASSLGQGGYEQYF
TRBV7-9	TRBD2	NA	TRBJ2-1	TGTGCCAGCAGCGCAAATAGCGGGGGGGCGCCCAATGAGCAGTTCTTC	CASSANSGGAPNEQFF